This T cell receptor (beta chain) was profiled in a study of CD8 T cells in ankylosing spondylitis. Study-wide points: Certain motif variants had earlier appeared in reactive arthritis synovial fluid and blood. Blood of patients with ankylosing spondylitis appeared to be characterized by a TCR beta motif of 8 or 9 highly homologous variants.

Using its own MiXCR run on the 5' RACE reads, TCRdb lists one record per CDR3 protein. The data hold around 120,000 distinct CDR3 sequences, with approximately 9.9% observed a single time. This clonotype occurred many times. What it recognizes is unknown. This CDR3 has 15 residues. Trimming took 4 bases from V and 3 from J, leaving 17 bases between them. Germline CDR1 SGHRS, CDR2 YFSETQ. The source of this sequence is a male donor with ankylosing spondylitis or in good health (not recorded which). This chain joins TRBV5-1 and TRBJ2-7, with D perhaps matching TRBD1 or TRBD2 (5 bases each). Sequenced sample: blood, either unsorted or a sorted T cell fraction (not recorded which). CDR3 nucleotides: TGCGCCAGCAGCCCGCCGGGACGAACCAACTACGAGCAGTACTTC. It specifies CASSPPGRTNYEQYF.